The 25 T cell receptor beta chains given below trace back to one sample, sequenced in a study of cytomegalovirus exposure and HLA in healthy donors. Some clones are missing from TCRdb's copy, which holds only in-frame ones; the method was immunoSEQ multiplex PCR. The data hold about 240,000 clones, with roughly 86% observed a single time. The sequenced sample was PBMCs. The source of these receptors is a woman aged 30 to 39 in good health and CMV-seropositive.

The chain uses TRBV5-1 and TRBJ1-2; D unresolved. The V gene lost 1 base and the J gene lost 8 bases, with 15 bases spanning the gap. This CDR3 is built from 14 residues. Looked up from germline, CDR1 is SGHRS and CDR2 is YFSETQ. The CDR3 DNA reads as TGCGCCAGCAGCTTGTTCTCGGTGAGCGAAGGCTACACCTTC. Protein sequence: CASSLFSVSEGYTF.

The rearrangement joins TRBV11-2 to TRBJ2-3, with 8 bases aligning to TRBD2. The V segment lost 2 bases and the J segment 3 bases; nucleotides outside the gene matches: 10. The CDR3 contains 17 residues. CDR1 and CDR2 (germline): SGHAT, FQNNGV. The CDR3 is CASSLMTGGPLTDTQYF. The DNA of the CDR3 is TGTGCCAGCAGCTTAATGACGGGAGGGCCCCTGACAGATACGCAGTATTTT.

This clone has a handful of counts. The chain combines TRBV6-1 with TRBJ2-7; D is unresolved. This CDR3 is 13 amino acids long. V was cut by 3 bases and J by 2 bases, with 8 bases left in between. Germline V CDR1 and CDR2: MNHNS, SASEGT. The chain's CDR3 is CASSDLLPYEQYF. Here the CDR3 DNA reads TGTGCCAGCAGTGACCTACTCCCCTACGAGCAGTACTTC.

This chain connects TRBV2 to TRBJ2-2; D is perhaps TRBD1 (6 bases). CDR3 size: 17 residues. V lost 2 bases and J lost 2, with 15 bases in between. Germline V gene lookup returns CDR1 SNHLY and CDR2 FYNNEI. The CDR3 DNA sequence: TGTGCCAGCAGTGAAATCGGGCAGGGGTTCAACACCGGGGAGCTGTTTTTT. Its translation is CASSEIGQGFNTGELFF.

V usage is TRBV7-8 and J usage is TRBJ1-3, with D uncertain. CDR1 is SGHVS and CDR2 is FQNEAQ in the germline V gene. The CDR3 covers 13 residues. Trimming cost V 5 bases and J 4 bases, with 9 bases left between them. The CDR3 sequence: CASSPTSGNTIYF. Written as DNA, the CDR3 is TGTGCCAGCAGCCCTACCTCGGGAAACACCATATATTTT.

V and J are TRBV30 and TRBJ2-5; 11 nucleotides match TRBD2. Germline loops: CDR1 GTSNPN, CDR2 SVGIG (reference sequence). J was trimmed by 2 bases and V by 3 bases; bases with no gene match: 2. The CDR3 consists of 14 residues. The CDR3 nucleotides are TGTGCCTGGAGGACTAGCGGGAATCAAGAGACCCAGTACTTC. Protein: CAWRTSGNQETQYF.

The gene calls are TRBV30 and TRBJ1-4; no clear D gene. There are 14 residues in the CDR3. In germline, CDR1 is GTSNPN, CDR2 SVGIG (reference sequence). Trimming took 2 bases from V and 7 from J, leaving 14 bases between them. The CDR3 is CAWSSQAFGEKLFF. CDR3 sequence (DNA): TGTGCCTGGAGTTCCCAGGCTTTTGGTGAAAAACTGTTTTTT.

The chain has TRBV29-1 and TRBJ2-3; D is possibly TRBD1 (5 bases). Germline-derived CDR1 and CDR2 are SQVTM and ANQGSEA. The ends were cut back, 6 bases at V and 0 bases at J, with 19 bases in the middle. CDR3 length equals 16 residues. DNA of the CDR3: TGCAGCGTGGGTGGGGTCGAGACAGTAAGCACAGATACGCAGTATTTT. This translates into CSVGGVETVSTDTQYF.

This clone was found once. The chain employs TRBV5-3 and TRBJ2-7; 7 positions agree with TRBD1. TRBV5-3 is labeled an ORF, and its function is uncertain. The CDR3 totals 11 residues. V dropped 7 bases and J dropped 2; count of bases not matched to a gene: 0. The CDR3 here is CARGTAYEQYF. Written as DNA, the CDR3 is TGTGCCAGAGGGACAGCCTACGAGCAGTACTTC.

In its sample, this clone was seen once. The genes are TRBV27 and TRBJ2-7; possible D gene TRBD1, 5 bases. V dropped 2 bases and J dropped 5 bases, with 10 bases sitting between them. The CDR3 is 13 residues long. The V gene's germline CDR1 is MNHEY and CDR2 SMNVEV (reference sequence). The CDR3 DNA sequence: TGTGCCAGCAGTTTACAGGGTTCCCACGAGCAGTACTTC. Translated: CASSLQGSHEQYF.

This sequence joins TRBV11-2 and TRBJ1-1; TRBD1 might be the D (6 bases). Trimming removed 5 bases from V and 4 bases from J, with 11 bases in between. Per germline, CDR1 SGHAT and CDR2 FQNNGV. The CDR3 consists of 13 residues. DNA of the CDR3: TGTGCCAGCAGCCCGGACAGAACCACTGAAGCTTTCTTT. Its translation: CASSPDRTTEAFF. The full variable domain, completed using reference TRBV11-2 and TRBJ1-1, is EAGVAQSPRYKIIEKRQSVAFWCNPISGHATLYWYQQILGQGPKLLIQFQNNGVVDDSQLPKDRFSAERLKGVDSTLKIQPAKLEDSAVYLCASSPDRTTEAFFGQGTRLTVV.

The rearrangement links TRBV7-3 to TRBJ2-2; D gene ambiguous. V lost 4 bases and J lost 4, with 13 bases in between. This CDR3 has 15 amino acids. The germline CDR1 and CDR2 sequences are SGHTA and FQGTGA. The CDR3 nucleotides read TGTGCCAGCAGCTCGCAAGAGGAAAGCACCGGGGAGCTGTTTTTT. Its protein is CASSSQEESTGELFF.

V and J are TRBV5-6 and TRBJ2-6, with D perhaps matching TRBD2 (5 bases). There are 19 residues in the CDR3. CDR1 and CDR2 (germline): SGHDT, YYEEEE. Trimming cost V 0 bases and J 0 bases, with 16 bases left between them. DNA for the CDR3: TGTGCCAGCAGCTTGGATCGTGGGAGTTCCCTCTCTGGGGCCAACGTCCTGACTTTC. It specifies CASSLDRGSSLSGANVLTF.

The chain carries TRBV4-1 and TRBJ1-2, with 8 nucleotides matching TRBD1. The CDR3 covers 16 residues. The germline V gene encodes CDR1 MGHRA and CDR2 YSYEKL. J gave up 4 bases and V 4 bases, and 11 bases lay outside the gene matches. CDR3 region: CASSLLIRQGRYGYTF. The CDR3 region has the DNA TGCGCCAGCAGCCTGCTTATCCGACAGGGGCGCTATGGCTACACCTTC.

The chain uses TRBV2 and TRBJ2-1; TRBD2 matches 7 bases. With 7 bases clipped from V and 3 bases from J, the junction kept 12 bases outside the gene matches. CDR1 is SNHLY and CDR2 is FYNNEI in the germline V gene. The CDR3 spans 16 residues. The CDR3 protein is CASNGLLATDYNEQFF. The CDR3 region has the DNA TGTGCCAGCAATGGTCTACTAGCGACCGACTACAATGAGCAGTTCTTC.

The chain uses TRBV18 and TRBJ2-7; 10 nucleotides agree with TRBD2. V lost 3 bases to trimming and J lost 3 bases; unmatched junction nucleotides: 11. Germline-derived CDR1 and CDR2 are KGHSH and LQKENI. The CDR3 covers 17 residues. In DNA form, the CDR3 reads TGTGCCAGCTCACCCGGCCTAGCGGGAGATGGGGTCTACGAGCAGTACTTC. Protein product: CASSPGLAGDGVYEQYF.

The chain couples TRBV6-6 to TRBJ2-1; D might be TRBD2 (5 bases). V lost 4 bases to trimming and J lost 13 bases, with 11 bases between them. Germline V gives CDR1 MNHNY, CDR2 SVGAGI (reference sequence). This CDR3 region has 11 residues. CDR3 DNA sequence: TGTGCCAGCAGTTGGAGGCTGGAACAGTTCTTC. Translation: CASSWRLEQFF.

The chain recombines TRBV5-1 with TRBJ2-2; D may be TRBD1 (5 bases). Germline values: CDR1 SGHRS, CDR2 YFSETQ. The CDR3 is made up of 16 amino acids. Trimming pared 6 bases from V and 0 bases from J, leaving 15 bases between. The CDR3 loop is CASTPLGVANTGELFF. The CDR3 region has the DNA TGCGCCAGCACCCCGTTAGGGGTGGCGAACACCGGGGAGCTGTTTTTT.

The chain has TRBV6-1 and TRBJ1-5, with 9 bases identical to TRBD1. This CDR3 has 16 amino acids. Per germline, CDR1 MNHNS and CDR2 SASEGT. Trimming cost V 4 bases and J 0 bases; bases outside gene matches: 4. As DNA, the CDR3 is TGTGCCAGCAGTGTGTGGACAGGGGCTAGCAATCAGCCCCAGCATTTT. Translating it yields CASSVWTGASNQPQHF.

The V and J genes are TRBV15 and TRBJ2-5, with TRBD2 identical over 7 bases. The V gene's germline CDR1 is LNHNV and CDR2 YYDKDF (reference sequence). CDR3 length equals 16 residues. After removal of 0 bases from V and 1 base from J, the junction contained 5 bases not matched to a gene. The CDR3 loop reads CATSRDGEGVQETQYF. CDR3 coding DNA: TGTGCCACCAGCAGAGACGGGGAGGGTGTCCAAGAGACCCAGTACTTC.

The chain joins TRBV29-1 to TRBJ2-1; 9 nucleotides line up with TRBD2. The V segment lost 3 bases and the J segment 3 bases; nucleotides outside the gene matches: 6. In germline, CDR1 is SQVTM, CDR2 ANQGSEA. CDR3 length equals 15 residues. CDR3 region: CSVERLAELYNEQFF. CDR3 DNA: TGCAGCGTTGAGAGACTAGCGGAACTCTACAATGAGCAGTTCTTC.

The V and J genes are TRBV7-8 and TRBJ2-2; the D is unclear. This CDR3 is 13 amino acids long. The germline V gene encodes CDR1 SGHVS and CDR2 FQNEAQ. Trimming cost V 1 base and J 6 bases, with 6 bases left between them. The CDR3 DNA reads as TGTGCCAGCAGCTTAGTTATTCCCGGGGAGCTGTTTTTT. It is translated as CASSLVIPGELFF.

This clone was seen only once. V and J are TRBV5-1 and TRBJ2-2, with 13 bases that match TRBD2. The CDR3 length is 16 residues. J lost 9 bases, V lost 4 bases, and 9 bases had no gene match. Germline V gene data show CDR1 as SGHRS and CDR2 as YFSETQ. In DNA, the CDR3 is TGCGCCAGCAGCCCCGGACTAGCGGGAGTTATCAGGGAGCTGTTTTTT. Translation gives CASSPGLAGVIRELFF.

In DNA, the CDR3 is TGTGCCAGCAGCCCCCGGGGTACGGACGGCAACACCATATATTTT. The encoded protein is CASSPRGTDGNTIYF. The chain carries TRBV7-2 and TRBJ1-3; no clear D gene. Germline-derived CDR1 and CDR2 are SGHTA and FQGNSA. The ends were cut back, 5 bases at V and 7 bases at J, with 18 bases in the middle. This CDR3 is built from 15 residues.

The table lists this clone with a count of one. This chain joins TRBV15 and TRBJ1-2, with a weak D call TRBD1 (5 bases). The V gene lost 1 base and the J gene lost 2 bases, with 11 bases spanning the gap. The length of the CDR3 is 15 residues. Germline-derived CDR1 and CDR2 are LNHNV and YYDKDF (reference sequence). The chain's CDR3 is CATSRGSAGNYGYTF. CDR3 nucleotides: TGTGCCACCAGCAGAGGTTCGGCAGGGAACTATGGCTACACCTTC.